This T cell receptor beta chain was documented in a study of T cells after yellow fever vaccination. Study in general: SMART-Seq v4 Ultra Low Input prepared libraries from low-cell fractions.

Germline values: CDR1 SGDLS, CDR2 YYNGEE. The CDR3 covers 13 residues. The V end was cut by 2 bases, the J end by 8 bases, with 10 bases between. Study outcomes and limitations: The secondary response showed a weaker magnitude and a faster peak, day 5 versus 15. Booster sampling recovered most clones from primary vaccination (96% CD4, around 90% CD8).

On this clonotype: Its antigen is currently unknown.

5'RACE template switching added a universal primer site and UMIs to TCR cDNA. TCRdb re-called the 5' RACE reads through MiXCR, storing one row per CDR3 protein. The sample lists 600,000 to 750,000 distinct CDR3 sequences, roughly 12% occurring once. The chain employs TRBV9 and TRBJ1-4, with unresolved D. This clonotype was sampled from a man between 25 and 39 years old who received the YFV17D yellow fever vaccine. Sequenced here: PBMCs, sampled on the day of the yellow fever booster vaccination. DNA of the CDR3: TGTGCCAGCAGCGTTAGGTTTGGAGAAAAACTGTTTTTT. As protein: CASSVRFGEKLFF.